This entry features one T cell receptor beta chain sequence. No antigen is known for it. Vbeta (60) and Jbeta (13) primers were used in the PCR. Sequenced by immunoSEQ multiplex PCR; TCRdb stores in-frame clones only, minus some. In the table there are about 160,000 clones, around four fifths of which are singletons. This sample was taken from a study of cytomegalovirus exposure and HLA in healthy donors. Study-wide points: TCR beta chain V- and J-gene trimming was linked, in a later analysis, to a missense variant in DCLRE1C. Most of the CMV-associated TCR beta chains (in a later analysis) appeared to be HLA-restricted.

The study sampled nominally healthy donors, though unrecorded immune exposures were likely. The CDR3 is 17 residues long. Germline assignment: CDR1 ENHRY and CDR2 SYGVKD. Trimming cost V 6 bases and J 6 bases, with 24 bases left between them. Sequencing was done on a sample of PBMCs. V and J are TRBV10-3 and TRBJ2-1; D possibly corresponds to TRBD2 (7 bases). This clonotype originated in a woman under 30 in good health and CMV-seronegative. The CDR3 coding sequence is TGTGCCATCAGACCCCTGGTTTCGGGGGGCCGGAGCAATGAGCAGTTCTTC. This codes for CAIRPLVSGGRSNEQFF.